Shown below are 32 T cell receptor beta chains from a single sample sequenced in a study of cytomegalovirus exposure and HLA in healthy donors. The PCR contained 60 Vbeta and 13 Jbeta primers. TCRdb keeps only in-frame clones here, not all; method: immunoSEQ multiplex PCR. The sample lists 150,000 to 200,000 clones, 80% to 85% occurring once. Sequencing was performed on PBMCs. All receptors come from a woman in her 30s in good health and CMV-seronegative.

The rearrangement uses TRBV4-3 and TRBJ2-2; possibly TRBD2 for D (5 bases). The CDR3 sequence is 15 residues long. V was pared by 2 bases and J by 4 bases, with 11 bases between. CDR1 LGHNA and CDR2 YSLEER come from the germline V gene. CDR3 DNA: TGCGCCAGCAGCCAACTAGCCGGAGCCACCGGGGAGCTGTTTTTT. Amino acids: CASSQLAGATGELFF.

V usage is TRBV4-3 and J usage is TRBJ2-1; 11 bases match TRBD2. V gave up 4 bases and J gave up 7 bases; unmatched junction bases: 12. Germline V CDR1 and CDR2: LGHNA, YSLEER. The CDR3 is 17 amino acids. CDR3 DNA sequence: TGCGCCAGCAGCCGATTTTCCCTAGCGGGGGGTTCAAATGAGCAGTTCTTC. It translates to CASSRFSLAGGSNEQFF.

The rearrangement uses TRBV6-5 and TRBJ2-6, with D maybe TRBD1 (6 bases). CDR3 length: 15 amino acids. Per the germline V gene, CDR1 is MNHEY and CDR2 is SVGAGI. Trimming stripped 5 bases from V and 0 bases from J, with 8 bases between. Written as DNA, the CDR3 is TGTGCCAGCAGTACAGGGTTCTCTGGGGCCAACGTCCTGACTTTC. Its translation: CASSTGFSGANVLTF.

V usage is TRBV9 and J usage is TRBJ2-2, with 12 bases aligning to TRBD1. The germline V gene encodes CDR1 SGDLS and CDR2 YYNGEE. J lost 4 bases, V lost 0 bases, and 7 bases had no gene match. The CDR3 is 18 amino acids. CDR3 sequence reads: CASSVDLWGQGATGELFF. CDR3 in DNA: TGTGCCAGCAGCGTAGATTTATGGGGACAGGGGGCCACCGGGGAGCTGTTTTTT.

J is TRBJ2-5 and V is TRBV18; TRBD2 aligns across 7 bases. The J call may be mistaken, given a closer DNA end match to TRBJ2-7. The CDR3 is made up of 16 amino acids. Germline V gene sequence: CDR1 KGHSH, CDR2 LQKENI. The CDR3 DNA sequence: TGTGCCAGCTCACTAACCCCCCTCGCGGGGGTTTACGAGCAGTACTTC. Protein: CASSLTPLAGVYEQYF.

In this sample, this clone turned up a few times. The chain combines TRBV19 with TRBJ1-2; D remains unclear. The V and J ends lost 7 bases and 8 bases respectively, with 17 bases between them. Germline V gene lookup returns CDR1 LNHDA and CDR2 SQIVND (reference sequence). This CDR3 has 13 residues. CDR3: CASTSLGRVGYTF. CDR3 DNA: TGTGCCAGTACCTCCCTCGGGCGGGTAGGCTACACCTTC.

This rearrangement joins TRBV5-1 to TRBJ2-1, with TRBD2 as a possible D gene (5 bases). Germline lookup yields CDR1 SGHRS and CDR2 YFSETQ. The V gene lost 1 base and the J gene lost 8 bases, with 19 bases spanning the gap. The CDR3 consists of 16 residues. Written as DNA, the CDR3 is TGCGCCAGCAGCTTGAGCCTAGCCCAGAGGGTCGATGAGCAGTTCTTC. Translating it yields CASSLSLAQRVDEQFF.

The genes are TRBV4-2 and TRBJ2-5; TRBD1 matches 10 bases. This CDR3 region has 17 residues. J was trimmed by 4 bases and V by 3 bases; bases with no gene match: 11. Germline V lookup: CDR1 LGHNA, CDR2 YNFKEQ. In DNA form, the CDR3 reads TGTGCCAGCAGCCAGAGGACAGGGGGTATTGTGGCAGAGACCCAGTACTTC. Protein sequence: CASSQRTGGIVAETQYF.

The chain has TRBV6-5 and TRBJ2-1; D gene ambiguous. The germline gives CDR1 MNHEY, CDR2 SVGAGI. V was trimmed by 1 base and J by 4 bases, leaving 11 bases between them. The length of the CDR3 is 15 residues. Here the CDR3 DNA reads TGTGCCAGCAGTTACTTAGATTCTCTGTACAATGAGCAGTTCTTC. Its translation: CASSYLDSLYNEQFF.

The chain uses TRBV18 and TRBJ1-1, with a tentative D call TRBD1 (6 bases). CDR3 length: 17 amino acids. The V and J ends lost 5 bases and 1 base respectively, with 20 bases between them. Per germline, CDR1 KGHSH and CDR2 LQKENI. The CDR3 nucleotides read TGTGCCAGCTCATCCACTTTGGGGGCGAATTGGAACACTGAAGCTTTCTTT. Residues: CASSSTLGANWNTEAFF.

This clone is a singleton in its sample. The chain has TRBV6-5 and TRBJ2-1, with TRBD1 as a possible D gene (6 bases). Trimming removed 6 bases from V and 7 bases from J, with 10 bases in between. Germline V gene sequence: CDR1 MNHEY, CDR2 SVGAGI. This CDR3 is built from 12 residues. CDR3 sequence (DNA): TGTGCCAGCAGACAGGGTGGGAATGAGCAGTTCTTC. Translating it yields CASRQGGNEQFF.

The chain is built from TRBV29-1 and TRBJ1-1; D not certain. V was clipped by 1 base and J by 2 bases, with 8 bases between them. Germline CDR1 and CDR2: SQVTM and ANQGSEA. The CDR3 is 13 residues long. This CDR3 is CSVEGSINTEAFF. The CDR3 nucleotides read TGCAGCGTTGAAGGCAGTATAAACACTGAAGCTTTCTTT.

J is TRBJ1-2 and V is TRBV5-1; 8 nucleotides line up with TRBD1. CDR3 length equals 16 residues. With 7 bases clipped from V and 8 bases from J, the junction kept 19 bases outside the gene matches. Germline CDR1 reads SGHRS; CDR2 reads YFSETQ. CDR3 sequence: CASRLDSTGVFGGYTF. CDR3 coding DNA: TGCGCCAGCCGATTAGACTCGACAGGGGTATTCGGAGGCTACACCTTC.

This clone came up a few times. The J gene is TRBJ2-5, the V gene TRBV27; 11 bases are a match to TRBD2. The end of the DNA fits TRBJ2-7 better, so the J call may be wrong. The CDR3 runs 15 residues. From germline, CDR1 is MNHEY and CDR2 SMNVEV (reference sequence). CDR3 nucleotides: TGTGCCAGCAGTGAACTAGCGGGAGATTTATACGAGCAGTACTTC. It is translated as CASSELAGDLYEQYF.

This chain connects TRBV28 to TRBJ2-3; no reliable D call. With 8 bases removed from V and 0 bases from J, the gap between germline ends came to 6 bases. Germline CDR1 is MDHEN and CDR2 is SYDVKM. The CDR3 contains 12 residues. CDR3 DNA: TGTGCCAGCTCAGTTAGCACAGATACGCAGTATTTT. Its translation is CASSVSTDTQYF.

The chain combines TRBV28 with TRBJ2-4, with D possibly TRBD1 on 5 matching bases. Trimming took 6 bases from V and 8 from J, leaving 17 bases between them. The CDR3 spans 14 residues. CDR1 is MDHEN, CDR2 SYDVKM, per germline. The CDR3 DNA reads as TGTGCCAGCAGCTCACAGGATATTATAGACATTCAGTACTTC. It is translated as CASSSQDIIDIQYF.

This clone was seen more than once but under ten times. The chain uses TRBV14 and TRBJ2-5, with D possibly being TRBD1 (6 bases). V lost 1 base to trimming and J lost 2 bases, with 11 bases between them. The CDR3 totals 15 residues. Germline CDR1 SGHDN, CDR2 FVKESK. CDR3 protein: CASSQGLGQQETQYF. The CDR3 DNA follows: TGTGCCAGCAGCCAAGGACTTGGACAGCAAGAGACCCAGTACTTC.

The chain uses TRBV11-2 and TRBJ2-3, with TRBD1 identical over 11 bases. This CDR3 is built from 19 residues. V dropped 1 base and J dropped 7; count of bases not matched to a gene: 16. The germline V gene has CDR1 SGHAT and CDR2 FQNNGV. The CDR3 spells CASSLVLWDRGLGGNTQYF. CDR3 coding DNA: TGTGCCAGCAGCTTAGTCCTTTGGGACAGGGGGTTGGGTGGTAATACGCAGTATTTT.

This clone came up a few times. The chain uses TRBV4-3 and TRBJ2-7; the match to TRBD2 covers 7 bases. The trim removed 0 bases at V and 2 bases at J, leaving 4 bases unmatched. Germline V gives CDR1 LGHNA, CDR2 YSLEER. The length of the CDR3 is 15 residues. The CDR3 DNA reads TGCGCCAGCAGCCAAGAAGAGCGGGGTGCCTACGAGCAGTACTTC. This encodes CASSQEERGAYEQYF.

The chain carries TRBV28 and TRBJ2-7, with a possible D match to TRBD1 (5 bases). The CDR3 extends over 18 amino acids. V gave up 4 bases and J gave up 2 bases, with 24 bases separating them. Germline CDR1 MDHEN, CDR2 SYDVKM. CDR3 in DNA: TGTGCCAGCAGTTCCTCTACTCCGACAGAGACGATAACCTACGAGCAGTACTTC. Its protein product is CASSSSTPTETITYEQYF.

This chain links TRBV7-2 with TRBJ2-1, with TRBD2 matching 8 bases. Trimming removed 0 bases from V and 10 bases from J; junction bases left unmatched: 11. The CDR3 consists of 16 residues. The V gene's germline CDR1 is SGHTA and CDR2 FQGNSA. CDR3 sequence reads: CASSLAVFGGAGEQFF. CDR3 coding DNA: TGTGCCAGCAGCTTAGCTGTATTCGGGGGGGCTGGAGAGCAGTTCTTC.

V and J are TRBV5-6 and TRBJ1-6; 9 bases align to TRBD1. Per the germline V gene, CDR1 is SGHDT and CDR2 is YYEEEE. V gave up 4 bases and J gave up 8 bases; unmatched junction bases: 7. The CDR3 contains 15 residues. CDR3 bases: TGTGCCAGCAGCCGCGGGACAGGGAGTTATTCACCCCTCCACTTT. Its translation: CASSRGTGSYSPLHF. Filled out from reference TRBV5-6 and TRBJ1-6, the complete variable domain reads DAGVTQSPTHLIKTRGQQVTLRCSPKSGHDTVSWYQQALGQGPQFIFQYYEEEERQRGNFPDRFSGHQFPNYSSELNVNALLLGDSALYLCASSRGTGSYSPLHFGNGTRLTVT.

The rearrangement joins TRBV7-8 to TRBJ1-5; possible D gene TRBD1, 6 bases. CDR1 and CDR2 (germline): SGHVS, FQNEAQ. Trimming removed 3 bases at V and 6 bases at J, with 15 bases between. The CDR3 totals 15 residues. The CDR3 protein is CASSFNRERGQPQHF. CDR3 nucleotide sequence: TGTGCCAGCAGCTTCAACAGGGAGAGGGGTCAGCCCCAGCATTTT.

The chain links TRBV27 to TRBJ1-2; possible D gene TRBD1, 5 bases. CDR1 and CDR2 from the germline V gene are MNHEY and SMNVEV (reference sequence). V was pared by 5 bases and J by 4 bases, with 17 bases between. The CDR3 contains 15 residues. The CDR3 here is CASSPRSGIVYGYTF. In nucleotides, the CDR3 is TGTGCCAGCAGTCCCCGTTCAGGGATCGTCTATGGCTACACCTTC.

Details on this clone: At one end the junction does not follow the germline gene, possibly because of a read error. V gene TRBV9 combines with J gene TRBJ2-6; D is possibly TRBD1 (5 bases). This CDR3 is 14 amino acids long. The V gene's germline CDR1 is SGDLS and CDR2 YYNGEE. The CDR3 DNA sequence: TGTGCCAGCAGCAGGGTGGCTGGGGCCAACGGCCTGACTTTC. This translates into CASSRVAGANGLTF.

The CDR3 bases are TGTGCCAGTAGTAACTCAGGGTTCAGCAATCAGCCCCAGCATTTT. This codes for CASSNSGFSNQPQHF. The rearrangement joins TRBV19 to TRBJ1-5; maybe TRBD1 (5 bases). The germline CDR1 and CDR2 sequences are LNHDA and SQIVND (reference sequence). The CDR3 covers 15 residues. Trimming took off 4 bases at V and 1 base at J, with 11 bases between the two ends.

The V and J genes are TRBV7-6 and TRBJ1-5; 7 positions match TRBD1. The CDR3 is 14 residues long. The V gene end was trimmed by 0 bases and the J gene end by 5 bases; junction bases not matched to a gene: 1. The germline CDR1 and CDR2 sequences are SGHVS and FNYEAQ. For the CDR3, the DNA is TGTGCCAGCAGCTTAGCTGACAGGGATCAGCCCCAGCATTTT. Residues: CASSLADRDQPQHF.

The chain combines TRBV11-2 with TRBJ2-7, with 8 positions matching TRBD1. The V gene end was trimmed by 3 bases and the J gene end by 1 base; junction bases not matched to a gene: 5. Germline V gene data show CDR1 as SGHAT and CDR2 as FQNNGV. The CDR3 is made up of 15 amino acids. The CDR3 nucleotides are TGTGCCAGCAGCTTCTCACAGGGGGTATCCTACGAGCAGTACTTC. Translating it yields CASSFSQGVSYEQYF.

The chain couples TRBV12-2 to TRBJ2-7; the table assigns TRBD2, which was not confirmed against the DNA. TRBV12-2 is shown as a pseudogene. The CDR3 covers 15 residues. As DNA, the CDR3 is TGTGCAAGTCGCTTTAAACACGGGACTCTCTACGAGCAGTACTTC. Translating it yields CASRFKHGTLYEQYF.

Notes on this clone: The conserved closing phenylalanine or tryptophan is absent in this CDR3, likely reflecting a read error. The rearrangement links TRBV5-1 to TRBJ2-7, with TRBD1 matching 7 bases. This CDR3 contains 13 residues. In germline, CDR1 is SGHRS, CDR2 YFSETQ. The V gene end was trimmed by 7 bases and the J gene end by 6 bases; junction bases not matched to a gene: 10. The CDR3 bases are TGCGCCAGCCGAGACAGGGAGAGTTCCGAGCAGTACCTC. Protein product: CASRDRESSEQYL.

Written as DNA, the CDR3 is TGTGCCAGCAGCTTGGTGTTGACAGAGAACACCGGGGAGCTGTTTTTT. This sequence encodes CASSLVLTENTGELFF. This chain connects TRBV5-6 to TRBJ2-2; possible D gene TRBD1, 5 bases. Deletions cut 0 bases from V and 1 base from J, with 10 bases between. CDR1 is SGHDT, CDR2 YYEEEE, per germline. The CDR3 totals 16 residues.

The rearrangement links TRBV7-2 to TRBJ2-5; TRBD2 matches at 11 bases. This CDR3 comprises 17 residues. The ends lost 1 base at V and 5 bases at J; junction bases unmatched: 9. Germline CDR1 reads SGHTA; CDR2 reads FQGNSA. This CDR3 is CASSLGGSGGARETQYF. The CDR3 region has the DNA TGTGCCAGCAGCTTAGGGGGTAGCGGGGGGGCCAGGGAGACCCAGTACTTC.